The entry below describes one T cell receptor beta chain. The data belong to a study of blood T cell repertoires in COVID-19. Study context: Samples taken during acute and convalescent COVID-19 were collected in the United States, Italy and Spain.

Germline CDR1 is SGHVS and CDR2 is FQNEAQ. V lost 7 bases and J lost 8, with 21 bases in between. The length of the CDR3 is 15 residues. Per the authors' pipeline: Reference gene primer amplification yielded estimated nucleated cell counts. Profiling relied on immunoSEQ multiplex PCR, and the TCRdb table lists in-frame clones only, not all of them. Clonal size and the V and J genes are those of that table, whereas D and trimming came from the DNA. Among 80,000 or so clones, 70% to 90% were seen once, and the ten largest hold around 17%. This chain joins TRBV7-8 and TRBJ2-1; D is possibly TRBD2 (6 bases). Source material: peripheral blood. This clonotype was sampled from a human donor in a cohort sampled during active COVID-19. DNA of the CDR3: TGTGCCAGCACCCTTGGGGGGATCCTTATAGATGAGCAGTTCTTC. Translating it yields CASTLGGILIDEQFF. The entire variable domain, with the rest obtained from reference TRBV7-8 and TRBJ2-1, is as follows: GAGVSQSPRYKVAKRGQDVALRCDPISGHVSLFWYQQALGQGPEFLTYFQNEAQLDKSGLPSDRFFAERPEGSVSTLKIQRTQQEDSAVYLCASTLGGILIDEQFFGPGTRLTVL.